The 12 T cell receptor beta chains presented below share a single source sample, sequenced in a study of regulatory T cells in long-lasting Graves disease. Both iRepertoire HTBI primers and Arm-PCR of CDR3 regions were used to build the TCR beta libraries. TCRdb called the multiplex PCR reads again in MiXCR, with one record for every CDR3 protein. The table has 360,000 or so distinct CDR3 sequences, approximately 15% seen once. The time point: newly diagnosed GD, antithyroid drugs for less than 3 months. PBMC RNA served as the TCR library source. This sample was shared with a second study, whose subject was T cells in Graves' hyperthyroidism and ophthalmopathy.

The specimen was peripheral blood mononuclear cells (PBMCs), collected at new diagnosis, from a patient treated with antithyroid drugs. The source of these receptors is a man aged 40-49 years with Graves disease.

This clonotype appeared many times. DNA for the CDR3: TGTGCCAGCAGCTTATTAGACTCCTACGAGCAGTACTTC. It specifies CASSLLDSYEQYF. This sequence joins TRBV7-9 and TRBJ2-7; D remains unclear. Per germline, CDR1 SEHNR and CDR2 FQNEAQ (reference sequence). The CDR3 is 13 amino acids. Trimming left V 2 bases short and J 0 bases short, with 5 bases between. The full variable domain, with the rest looked up from reference TRBV7-9 and TRBJ2-7, is DTGVSQNPRHKITKRGQNVTFRCDPISEHNRLYWYRQTLGQGPEFLTYFQNEAQLEKSRLLSDRFSAERPKGSFSTLEIQRTEQGDSAMYLCASSLLDSYEQYFGPGTRLTVT.

This clonotype was seen at least ten times. The CDR3 reads CASRVTGALNQPQHF. The CDR3 bases are TGTGCCAGCAGGGTGACAGGGGCGTTAAATCAGCCCCAGCATTTT. The rearrangement joins TRBV28 to TRBJ1-5; the match to TRBD1 covers 8 bases. CDR1 is MDHEN, CDR2 SYDVKM, per germline. The junction had 8 bases not matched to a gene; V was cut back by 6 bases and J by 4 bases. The CDR3 is 15 amino acids.

This clonotype was found many times. The chain is built from TRBV11-2 and TRBJ2-7, with D tentatively TRBD1 or TRBD2 (6 bases each). There are 16 residues in the CDR3. Germline V gene sequence: CDR1 SGHAT, CDR2 FQNNGV. The ends were cut back, 2 bases at V and 3 bases at J, with 17 bases in the middle. CDR3 protein: CASSLRGEVSSYEQYF. CDR3 nucleotide sequence: TGTGCCAGCAGCTTAAGGGGGGAGGTTAGCAGCTACGAGCAGTACTTC.

The genes are TRBV5-1 and TRBJ1-6; TRBD1 matches at 9 bases. The CDR3 is 18 residues long. Germline CDR1 and CDR2: SGHRS and YFSETQ. Unmatched junction bases numbered 10, after V lost 0 bases and J lost 6 bases. The CDR3 DNA follows: TGCGCCAGCAGCTTGGCACCCGGGACAGGGCTTACTAATTCACCCCTCCACTTT. This translates into CASSLAPGTGLTNSPLHF.

CDR3 bases: TGCGCCAGCAGTGGGGACAGGACCGGGGAGCTGTTTTTT. It encodes CASSGDRTGELFF. The V and J genes are TRBV10-1 and TRBJ2-2, with TRBD1 identical over 8 bases. V shed 4 bases and J 5 bases; nucleotides not matched to a gene: 0. The CDR3 is made up of 13 amino acids. Germline-derived CDR1 and CDR2 are WNHNN and SYGVQD (reference sequence).

This clonotype came up many times. The chain carries TRBV18 and TRBJ1-2; no clear D. CDR3 length: 14 amino acids. V was trimmed by 2 bases and J by 5 bases, leaving 12 bases between them. The germline gives CDR1 KGHSH, CDR2 LQKENI. The CDR3 DNA reads as TGTGCCAGCTCACCAACACTAGACTCATATGGCTACACCTTC. Protein product: CASSPTLDSYGYTF.

In its sample, this clonotype was seen many times. The chain combines TRBV28 with TRBJ2-2; no clear D gene. Trimming left V 4 bases short and J 2 bases short, with 8 bases between. The germline V gene has CDR1 MDHEN and CDR2 SYDVKM. The CDR3 length is 14 residues. The CDR3 loop is CASSSPPNTGELFF. In DNA, the CDR3 is TGTGCCAGCAGTTCACCCCCTAACACCGGGGAGCTGTTTTTT.

There are many counts of this clonotype. The rearrangement uses TRBV27 and TRBJ2-2; the D gene is possibly TRBD2 (5 bases). Trimming took 2 bases from V and 5 from J, leaving 12 bases between them. Germline CDR1 MNHEY, CDR2 SMNVEV (reference sequence). This CDR3 comprises 15 residues. The CDR3 loop is CASSLRFRGTGELFF. The CDR3 nucleotides read TGTGCCAGCAGTTTAAGGTTTCGAGGGACCGGGGAGCTGTTTTTT.

This clonotype was counted at least ten times. The chain joins TRBV5-1 to TRBJ1-1; possible D gene TRBD1, 5 bases. This CDR3 is 20 amino acids long. The germline gives CDR1 SGHRS, CDR2 YFSETQ. With 4 bases removed from V and 0 bases from J, the gap between germline ends came to 28 bases. The CDR3 DNA sequence: TGCGCCAGCAGCCATATTTCGGGGGGGTCTCGCAACTTCATGAACACTGAAGCTTTCTTT. It is translated as CASSHISGGSRNFMNTEAFF.

The genes are TRBV20-1 and TRBJ1-1; D is perhaps TRBD1 (5 bases). The ends were cut back, 0 bases at V and 0 bases at J, with 11 bases in the middle. Germline V gene sequence: CDR1 DFQATT, CDR2 SNEGSKA (reference sequence). This CDR3 region has 15 residues. The CDR3 coding sequence is TGCAGTGCTAGAGAAAAACGGGACCTGAACACTGAAGCTTTCTTT. Its protein product is CSAREKRDLNTEAFF.

This clonotype was picked up many times. This chain joins TRBV2 and TRBJ2-1; 9 bases fit TRBD1. Trimming took 6 bases from V and 7 from J; bases not matched to a gene: 10. Germline lookup yields CDR1 SNHLY and CDR2 FYNNEI. The CDR3 totals 15 residues. DNA for the CDR3: TGTGCCAGCAGGTCCGGGACAGGGATAGGGAATGAGCAGTTCTTC. It translates to CASRSGTGIGNEQFF.

This clonotype was seen ten or more times. A read error may produce the germline difference seen at one junction end. V and J are TRBV5-1 and TRBJ1-5, with D unresolved. The CDR3 totals 13 residues. CDR1 and CDR2 (germline): SGHRS, YFSETQ. The CDR3 protein is CASSYDFNQPQHF. The CDR3 DNA is TGTGCCAGCAGCTATGATTTCAATCAGCCCCAGCATTTT. Filled out from reference TRBV5-1 and TRBJ1-5, the complete variable domain reads KAGVTQTPRYLIKTRGQQVTLSCSPISGHRSVSWYQQTPGQGLQFLFEYFSETQRNKGNFPGRFSGRQFSNSRSEMNVSTLELGDSALYLCASSYDFNQPQHFGDGTRLSIL.